This T cell receptor beta chain is from a study of shared clonotypes between healthy human individuals. The table came from immunoSEQ multiplex PCR; TCRdb's copy has only in-frame clones and leaves some out. The sample includes approximately 1,000,000 clones, around 78% seen only once; the top ten take around 0.47%. Only a few counts were recorded for this clone. This CDR3 is 15 amino acids long. Germline V lookup: CDR1 MNHEY, CDR2 SVGAGI. Trimming took 7 bases from V and 2 from J, leaving 15 bases between them. The receptor was isolated from a man aged 18 to 29 in good health. Some clones in this sample may be carry-over from other donors' samples. Sequenced material: memory CD4+ T cells from PBMCs. The subset is: CD45RA-negative fraction. This sequence joins TRBV6-5 and TRBJ1-5; tentative D call: TRBD1 (5 bases). CDR3 sequence reads: CASMKVRGGNQPQHF. The DNA of the CDR3 is TGTGCCAGCATGAAAGTGAGAGGGGGCAATCAGCCCCAGCATTTT.